This entry is about one T cell receptor beta chain. Its antigen is currently unknown. This sample's time point: week 5, during vaccination. Topical imiquimod accompanied each vaccine dose, which consisted of 300 ug of mutant IDH1 20-mer peptide. This sample stems from a study of a mutant IDH1 vaccine in newly diagnosed glioma. Study as a whole: The sex distribution of treated patients was roughly 62% male and 37.5% female, with a mean age of 40.4 years. The earlier regimen, radiotherapy, temozolomide, or both, was most often both.

Profiling relied on immunoSEQ multiplex PCR, and the TCRdb table lists in-frame clones only, not all of them. The sample shows about 51,000 clones, over 75% of them seen only once. Trimming took 3 bases from V and 3 from J, leaving 12 bases between them. Looked up from germline, CDR1 is SEHNR and CDR2 is FQNEAQ (reference sequence). This CDR3 has 14 residues. Study results and caveats: The vaccine induced immune responses, and these occurred in 93.3% of patients.

The specimen was PBMCs, collected from a glioma patient whose treatment included an IDH1 peptide vaccine. This receptor was obtained from a man in his forties or fifties with glioma. The rearrangement uses TRBV7-9 and TRBJ2-7; D is undetermined. In nucleotides, the CDR3 is TGTGCCAGCAGCTTCTCGGACCGGAGCTACGAGCAGTACTTC. As protein: CASSFSDRSYEQYF.